The sequence of this T cell receptor (beta chain) was determined in a study of shared clonotypes between healthy human individuals. Whole-study results and caveats: Estimated richness was generally greater in naive than memory subsets. It was observed that approximately 5% of naive CD4 clonotypes were shared across several donors.

The germline V and J ends were trimmed by 4 bases and 2 bases, with 6 bases remaining between them. This CDR3 is built from 11 residues. From germline, CDR1 is SQVTM and CDR2 ANQGSEA. Regarding this clone: Its specificity is unknown.

In the sorted-subset replicate PCRs, 200 ng DNA, 29,000 or so T cell genomes, was used. Repertoires were generated with immunoSEQ multiplex PCR, while TCRdb's copy carries only in-frame clones and drops some. Of 2.3 million or so clones in the sample, more than 80% are singletons; the top ten hold 0.39%. The sample consisted of naive CD4+ T cells from PBMCs. Subset denoted: CD45RA+ positively selected. The chain links TRBV29-1 to TRBJ2-7, with D unclear. This TCR came from a man younger than 30 in good health. Some clones in this sample may be carry-over from other donors' samples. The CDR3 region has the DNA TGCAGCGTTGCCCTGCCCTACGAGCAGTACTTC. Amino acid sequence: CSVALPYEQYF.